The next 30 T cell receptor beta chains were all read from a single sample in a study of blood T cell repertoires in COVID-19. Profiled with immunoSEQ multiplex PCR; TCRdb holds only in-frame clones, not every one. The table records 450,000 to 500,000 clones, roughly nine tenths of them present only once. The sample was PBMCs or T cells enriched from blood (not recorded which). The receptor source for this set is an older woman who had recovered from COVID-19.

This clone came up a few times. The V gene is TRBV18, the J gene TRBJ1-5, with 8 nucleotides matching TRBD1. With V trimmed by 5 bases and J by 4 bases, 7 bases remained unmatched. The CDR3 spans 15 residues. Looked up from germline, CDR1 is KGHSH and CDR2 is LQKENI. CDR3 nucleotides: TGTGCCAGCTCATCGACAGGGGATGGGAATCAGCCCCAGCATTTT. It is translated as CASSSTGDGNQPQHF.

This clone was counted only a few times. The rearrangement joins TRBV18 to TRBJ1-3; weak D call: TRBD1 (6 bases). Trimming pared 3 bases from V and 3 bases from J, leaving 24 bases between. The CDR3 length is 19 residues. CDR1 KGHSH and CDR2 LQKENI come from the germline V gene. CDR3 in amino acids: CASSPMTFNTRGNGNTIYF. In nucleotides, the CDR3 is TGTGCCAGCTCACCTATGACATTCAATACCAGGGGAAATGGAAACACCATATATTTT.

The rearrangement links TRBV6-5 to TRBJ2-2; no clear D. There are 12 residues in the CDR3. Trimming removed 0 bases at V and 8 bases at J, with 4 bases between. Germline V CDR1 and CDR2: MNHEY, SVGAGI. The CDR3 region is CASSYSRGELFF. In nucleotides, the CDR3 is TGTGCCAGCAGTTACTCCCGGGGGGAGCTGTTTTTT.

The chain uses TRBV7-2 and TRBJ1-4; 7 bases are shared with TRBD1. The CDR3 loop spans 14 amino acids. V dropped 5 bases and J dropped 12; count of bases not matched to a gene: 12. Germline loops: CDR1 SGHTA, CDR2 FQGNSA. Written as DNA, the CDR3 is TGTGCCAGCAGCAAGAGAACAGGACAGGATGAACTGTTTTTT. This gives the protein CASSKRTGQDELFF.

The chain employs TRBV18 and TRBJ1-2; 7 bases are shared with TRBD1. After removal of 4 bases from V and 5 bases from J, the junction contained 7 bases not matched to a gene. From germline, CDR1 is KGHSH and CDR2 LQKENI. This CDR3 has 14 residues. CDR3 sequence reads: CASSRDSSSYGYTF. CDR3 nucleotides: TGTGCCAGCTCACGGGACAGTTCTTCGTATGGCTACACCTTC.

The CDR3 reads CASSRPPGAGELFF. The CDR3 nucleotides are TGTGCCAGCAGCCGACCCCCCGGGGCCGGGGAGCTGTTTTTT. The gene calls are TRBV28 and TRBJ2-2; a weak D match, TRBD2 (5 bases). Germline V CDR1 and CDR2: MDHEN, SYDVKM. The CDR3 spans 14 residues. Trimming cost V 6 bases and J 6 bases, with 14 bases left between them.

Comments on this clone: A read error may account for a junction end that differs from germline. This chain uses TRBV4-1 with TRBJ1-2; 7 nucleotides line up with TRBD1. Germline loops: CDR1 MGHRA, CDR2 YSYEKL. This CDR3 is 13 amino acids long. As DNA, the CDR3 is TGCGCCAGCAGCCAAACATTCGGGACAGATAGCTATTTC. This gives the protein CASSQTFGTDSYF.

J is TRBJ1-2 and V is TRBV18; unclear D gene. The V gene lost 2 bases and the J gene lost 6 bases, with 10 bases spanning the gap. The CDR3 has 13 residues. CDR1 and CDR2 from the germline V gene are KGHSH and LQKENI. CDR3: CASSPTEGNGYTF. DNA of the CDR3: TGTGCCAGCTCACCAACAGAAGGCAATGGCTACACCTTC.

The chain employs TRBV4-1 and TRBJ2-1; TRBD1 matches at 9 bases. After removal of 3 bases from V and 6 bases from J, the junction contained 9 bases not matched to a gene. The CDR3 has 16 amino acids. Per germline, CDR1 MGHRA and CDR2 YSYEKL. This CDR3 reads CASSHREDRGLNEQFF. CDR3 DNA sequence: TGCGCCAGCAGCCATCGCGAGGACAGGGGTCTCAATGAGCAGTTCTTC.

The chain joins TRBV6-1 to TRBJ1-5; D is undetermined. The germline V gene has CDR1 MNHNS and CDR2 SASEGT. Trimming took 2 bases from V and 4 from J, leaving 6 bases between them. This CDR3 comprises 13 residues. The CDR3 region has the DNA TGTGCCAGCAGTGAATGGCTTAATCAGCCCCAGCATTTT. This codes for CASSEWLNQPQHF.

The J gene is TRBJ1-1, the V gene TRBV7-9; TRBD1 aligns across 8 bases. Germline V gene lookup returns CDR1 SEHNR and CDR2 FQNEAQ (reference sequence). V shed 1 base, J shed 8 bases, and the junction held 9 bases outside the gene matches. The CDR3 extends over 15 amino acids. In DNA, the CDR3 is TGTGCCAGCAGCTTAGTTTCCGCAGGGGGCACCGAAGCTTTCTTT. Translation: CASSLVSAGGTEAFF.

The V call is TRBV12-3 or TRBV12-4, the J call TRBJ2-7, with D maybe TRBD2 (5 bases). V lost 5 bases to trimming and J lost 7 bases, with 12 bases between them. This CDR3 is 12 amino acids long. CDR3 residues: CASSLTPGEQYF. In nucleotides, the CDR3 is TGTGCCAGCAGTCTAACTCCGGGGGAGCAGTACTTC.

The gene calls are TRBV6-5 and TRBJ2-7, with D possibly being TRBD1 (6 bases). V shed 0 bases and J shed 2 bases, with 14 bases lying between them. There are 16 residues in the CDR3. The germline gives CDR1 MNHEY, CDR2 SVGAGI. CDR3 sequence (DNA): TGTGCCAGCAGTTACTCGCAATGGACAGTCCCCTACGAGCAGTACGTC. This codes for CASSYSQWTVPYEQYV.

The chain couples TRBV2 to TRBJ1-2; TRBD1 matches at 7 bases. The V gene's germline CDR1 is SNHLY and CDR2 FYNNEI. This CDR3 has 14 amino acids. V shed 1 base, J shed 6 bases, and the junction held 5 bases outside the gene matches. In nucleotides, the CDR3 is TGTGCCAGCAGTGAAGACAGGGGATGGGATGGCTACACCTTC. It codes for CASSEDRGWDGYTF.

The chain has TRBV1 and TRBJ1-6; TRBD1 is taken as the D call from the table, unchecked against the DNA. TRBV1 constitutes a pseudogene. The CDR3 spans 17 residues. The CDR3 reads CTSSQACAGTLNSPLHF. CDR3 DNA sequence: TGCACCAGCAGCCAAGCTTGTGCCGGGACACTTAATTCACCCCTCCACTTT.

This rearrangement joins TRBV4-1 to TRBJ1-1, with D tentatively TRBD1 (6 bases). Germline V gives CDR1 MGHRA, CDR2 YSYEKL. This CDR3 has 19 residues. Trimming removed 0 bases at V and 4 bases at J, with 24 bases between. The CDR3 DNA sequence: TGCGCCAGCAGCCAAGATCGGAGCGGATCCTCAGGGGCGACCACTGAAGCTTTCTTT. Translating it yields CASSQDRSGSSGATTEAFF.

This sequence joins TRBV4-2 and TRBJ1-4; 8 bases fit TRBD1. Germline assignment: CDR1 LGHNA and CDR2 YNFKEQ. The CDR3 consists of 16 residues. Trimming cost V 3 bases and J 6 bases; bases outside gene matches: 9. The CDR3 is CASSQTQGAGDEKLFF. CDR3 nucleotide sequence: TGTGCCAGCAGCCAGACCCAGGGGGCTGGGGATGAAAAACTGTTTTTT.

V and J are TRBV5-1 and TRBJ2-1; D uncertain. V shed 5 bases and J shed 0 bases, with 12 bases lying between them. The germline CDR1 and CDR2 sequences are SGHRS and YFSETQ. The CDR3 is 15 residues long. The CDR3 DNA is TGCGCCAGCAGGGCGACTGCTAGCTCCTACAATGAGCAGTTCTTC. The encoded protein is CASRATASSYNEQFF.

This chain uses TRBV21-1 with TRBJ2-5; the table calls TRBD2, which could not be checked here. TRBV21-1 is a recognized pseudogene. The CDR3 sequence is 16 residues long. CDR3 region: CASRSSSRGGQETQYF. In DNA form, the CDR3 reads TGTGCCAGCAGATCCTCTAGCCGGGGAGGCCAAGAGACCCAGTACTTC.

This CDR3 reads CASSPLRGVIESGNTIYF. The CDR3 bases are TGCGCCAGCAGTCCACTACGCGGGGTTATAGAATCTGGAAACACCATATATTTT. The rearrangement links TRBV5-1 to TRBJ1-3, with D hard to call. V was pared by 5 bases and J by 1 base, with 22 bases between. Germline CDR1 is SGHRS and CDR2 is YFSETQ. The CDR3 is 18 amino acids.

The chain is built from TRBV19 and TRBJ1-1, with D uncertain. Germline CDR1 LNHDA, CDR2 SQIVND (reference sequence). V lost 5 bases and J 6 bases, leaving 13 bases between the germline ends. There are 13 residues in the CDR3. The CDR3 spells CASSVLVGAEAFF. CDR3 DNA: TGTGCCAGTAGTGTCCTTGTGGGCGCTGAAGCTTTCTTT.

With respect to this clone: Different DNA sequences within this sample yield the same CDR3. The chain carries TRBV20-1 and TRBJ2-7; weak D call: TRBD1 (6 bases). V lost 6 bases and J lost 6, with 12 bases in between. The CDR3 is 11 amino acids. From germline, CDR1 is DFQATT and CDR2 SNEGSKA (reference sequence). Here the CDR3 DNA reads TGCAGTGCCTCCCGGGACACCGAGCAGTACTTC. Amino acid sequence: CSASRDTEQYF.

The rearrangement uses TRBV7-8 and TRBJ1-1; the D gene is possibly TRBD1 (5 bases). Trimming pared 4 bases from V and 5 bases from J, leaving 14 bases between. The germline V gene encodes CDR1 SGHVS and CDR2 FQNEAQ. The CDR3 is 14 amino acids. The CDR3 nucleotides are TGTGCCAGCAGCTCCCGGACCAGGGTGACTGAAGCTTTCTTT. It is translated as CASSSRTRVTEAFF. Full variable domain (remainder filled in from reference TRBV7-8 and TRBJ1-1): GAGVSQSPRYKVAKRGQDVALRCDPISGHVSLFWYQQALGQGPEFLTYFQNEAQLDKSGLPSDRFFAERPEGSVSTLKIQRTQQEDSAVYLCASSSRTRVTEAFFGQGTRLTVV.

This clone has more than one count but fewer than ten. The chain joins TRBV11-2 to TRBJ1-2, with TRBD1 as a possible D gene (5 bases). This CDR3 contains 13 residues. Germline V lookup: CDR1 SGHAT, CDR2 FQNNGV. The ends were cut back, 5 bases at V and 4 bases at J, with 11 bases in the middle. DNA for the CDR3: TGTGCCAGCAGCAACGACAGATTCTATGGCTACACCTTC. Protein sequence: CASSNDRFYGYTF.

The CDR3 region is CASKPTGGSEKLFF. The CDR3 DNA reads TGTGCCAGCAAGCCCACAGGGGGCAGTGAAAAACTGTTTTTT. The genes are TRBV7-2 and TRBJ1-4; 9 nucleotides agree with TRBD1. Trimming at V came to 7 bases and at J to 7 bases, leaving 7 bases not matched to a gene. Germline assignment: CDR1 SGHTA and CDR2 FQGNSA. This CDR3 comprises 14 residues.

The chain combines TRBV5-6 with TRBJ1-1; 7 positions agree with TRBD1. The CDR3 totals 16 residues. V trimming: 0 bases; J trimming: 1 base; junction bases outside the gene matches: 6. Germline V gene sequence: CDR1 SGHDT, CDR2 YYEEEE. The CDR3 nucleotides are TGTGCCAGCAGCTTGGCCTCCTACAGGGGGAACACTGAAGCTTTCTTT. This translates into CASSLASYRGNTEAFF.

V is TRBV25-1 and J is TRBJ2-5; 8 positions match TRBD1. V lost 7 bases, J lost 1 base, and 5 bases stayed unmatched. Germline V gene data show CDR1 as MGHDK and CDR2 as SYGVNS. This CDR3 region has 14 residues. In DNA form, the CDR3 reads TGTGCCAGCACCAGACAGGGGATCCAAGAGACCCAGTACTTC. Its protein product is CASTRQGIQETQYF.

The chain employs TRBV7-6 and TRBJ2-3, with 12 bases that match TRBD2. This CDR3 contains 18 residues. Per germline, CDR1 SGHVS and CDR2 FNYEAQ. The trim removed 5 bases at V and 5 bases at J, leaving 14 bases unmatched. The CDR3 sequence is CASSPGFLAGGPGDTQYF. In nucleotides, the CDR3 is TGTGCCAGCAGCCCTGGTTTCCTAGCGGGGGGGCCAGGAGATACGCAGTATTTT.

The rearrangement links TRBV29-1 to TRBJ1-2; D gene unclear. The CDR3 covers 12 residues. CDR1 and CDR2 from the germline V gene are SQVTM and ANQGSEA. Trimming took off 4 bases at V and 1 base at J, with 7 bases between the two ends. The DNA of the CDR3 is TGCAGCGTTGCCCTATTTAACTATGGCTACACCTTC. Residues: CSVALFNYGYTF.

This sequence joins TRBV9 and TRBJ1-6; a weak D match, TRBD1 (6 bases). V lost 2 bases to trimming and J lost 7 bases, with 10 bases between them. The CDR3 sequence is 14 residues long. From germline, CDR1 is SGDLS and CDR2 YYNGEE. The DNA of the CDR3 is TGTGCCAGCAGCGTTGCGGGGGGCAATTCACCCCTCCACTTT. As protein: CASSVAGGNSPLHF.